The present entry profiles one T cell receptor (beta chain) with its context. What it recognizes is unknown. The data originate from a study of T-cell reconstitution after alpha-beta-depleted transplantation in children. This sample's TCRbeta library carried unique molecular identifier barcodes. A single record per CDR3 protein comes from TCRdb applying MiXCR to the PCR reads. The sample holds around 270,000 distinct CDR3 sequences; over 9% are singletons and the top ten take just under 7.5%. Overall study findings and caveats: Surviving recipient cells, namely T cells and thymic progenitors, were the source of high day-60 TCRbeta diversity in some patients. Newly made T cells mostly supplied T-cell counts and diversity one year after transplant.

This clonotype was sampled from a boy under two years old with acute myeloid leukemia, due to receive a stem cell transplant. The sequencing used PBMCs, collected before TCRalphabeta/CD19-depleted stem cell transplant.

CDR3 amino acids: CASSLGRIAKNIQYF. The CDR3 DNA reads TGTGCCAGCAGCTTAGGGCGGATAGCCAAAAACATTCAGTACTTC. The V call is TRBV7-2, the J call TRBJ2-4; D uncertain. This CDR3 spans 15 amino acids. V gave up 1 base and J gave up 0 bases, with 7 bases separating them. Germline V gene sequence: CDR1 SGHTA, CDR2 FQGNSA.